The present TCR beta chain was sequenced within a study of cytomegalovirus exposure and HLA in healthy donors. The study ran its PCR with 60 Vbeta and 13 Jbeta primers. Generated by immunoSEQ multiplex PCR, the TCRdb table keeps only in-frame clones and is missing some. In total, the table holds tens of thousands of clones. The V gene's germline CDR1 is MNHNS and CDR2 SASEGT. The CDR3 length is 13 residues. V dropped 11 bases and J dropped 8 bases, with 16 bases sitting between them. This TCR was sampled from a man between 25 and 39 years old in good health and CMV-seronegative. V is TRBV6-1 and J is TRBJ1-6; D remains unclear. Sequences were obtained from PBMCs. For the CDR3, the DNA is TGTGCCGCACGGGAGACACCGGATTCACCCCTCCACTTT. Translating it yields CAARETPDSPLHF.